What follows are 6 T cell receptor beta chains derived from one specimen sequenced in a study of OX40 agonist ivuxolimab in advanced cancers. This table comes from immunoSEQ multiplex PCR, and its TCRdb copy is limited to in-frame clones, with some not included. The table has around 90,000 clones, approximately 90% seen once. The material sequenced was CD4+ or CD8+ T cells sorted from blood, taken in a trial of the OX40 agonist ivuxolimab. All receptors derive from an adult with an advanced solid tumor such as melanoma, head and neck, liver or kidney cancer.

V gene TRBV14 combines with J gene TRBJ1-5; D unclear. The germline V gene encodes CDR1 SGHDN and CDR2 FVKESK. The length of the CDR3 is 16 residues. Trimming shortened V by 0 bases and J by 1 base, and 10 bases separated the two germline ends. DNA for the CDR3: TGTGCCAGCAGCCAAGATCGTGCCATGAGCAATCAGCCCCAGCATTTT. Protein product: CASSQDRAMSNQPQHF.

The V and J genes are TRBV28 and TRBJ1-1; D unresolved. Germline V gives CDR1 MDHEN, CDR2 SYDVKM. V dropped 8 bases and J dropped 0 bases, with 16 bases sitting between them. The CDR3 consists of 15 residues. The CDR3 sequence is CASGPHDGLNTEAFF. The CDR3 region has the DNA TGTGCCAGCGGCCCCCACGACGGCCTGAACACTGAAGCTTTCTTT.

In DNA, the CDR3 is TGTGCCATCACCCCAGACAGGTCTTTTGGCTACACCTTC. It is translated as CAITPDRSFGYTF. The rearrangement joins TRBV10-3 to TRBJ1-2; weak D call: TRBD1 (6 bases). The germline gives CDR1 ENHRY, CDR2 SYGVKD. This CDR3 is built from 13 residues. V was cut by 7 bases and J by 7 bases, with 16 bases left in between.

The CDR3 region is CASSLPRVATSTDTQYF. In nucleotides, the CDR3 is TGTGCCAGCAGCCTCCCCAGGGTAGCGACAAGCACAGATACGCAGTATTTT. The V call is TRBV7-2, the J call TRBJ2-3; the D call may be TRBD1 or TRBD2 (5 bases each). Germline-derived CDR1 and CDR2 are SGHTA and FQGNSA. The CDR3 is 17 residues long. Trimming removed 5 bases from V and 0 bases from J, with 18 bases in between.

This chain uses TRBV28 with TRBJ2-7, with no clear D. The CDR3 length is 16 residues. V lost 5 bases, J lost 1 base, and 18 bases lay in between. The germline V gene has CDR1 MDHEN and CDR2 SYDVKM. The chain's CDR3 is CASSPDGIPKSYEQYF. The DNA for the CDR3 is TGTGCCAGCAGTCCCGACGGAATTCCGAAATCCTACGAGCAGTACTTC.

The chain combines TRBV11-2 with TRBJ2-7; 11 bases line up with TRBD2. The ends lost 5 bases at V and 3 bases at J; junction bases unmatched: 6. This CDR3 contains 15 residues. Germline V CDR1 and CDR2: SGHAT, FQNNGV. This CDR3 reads CASSRGTSGGYEQYF. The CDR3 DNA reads TGTGCCAGCAGCAGAGGGACTAGCGGAGGCTACGAGCAGTACTTC.